This T cell receptor (beta chain) is drawn from a study of Tregs in tolerant kidney transplant recipients. Study-level points and caveats: Expanding Tregs on activated donor B cells appeared to best identify donor-specific TCRbeta clones. Changing PCR primers prevented nucleotide comparison between some patients' samples.

The data were produced by immunoSEQ multiplex PCR, yet TCRdb's version contains in-frame clones alone and is incomplete. Found here are some 55,000 clones, 70% to 90% of them singletons; the top ten hold 2.1%. V was pared by 5 bases and J by 1 base, with 4 bases of the junction left unmatched. The CDR3 extends over 15 amino acids. CDR1 SNHLY and CDR2 FYNNEI come from the germline V gene. On this clone itself: The antigen is undetermined.

Source: Tregs from blood, taken before the transplant. This chain uses TRBV2 with TRBJ1-5, with 8 bases that match TRBD1. The TCR sequence derives from a human donor who received a combined kidney and bone marrow transplant. The CDR3 protein is CASSRTGISNQPQHF. The CDR3 DNA follows: TGTGCCAGCAGTAGGACAGGGATAAGCAATCAGCCCCAGCATTTT.